A single sample is the source of the 22 T cell receptor beta chains below, sequenced in a study of blood T cell repertoires in COVID-19 (dated by TCRdb to between 2020 and 2021). Preparation of the library involved the immunoSEQ multiplex PCR assay. The clones in this table, taken by TCRdb from immuneACCESS, are in-frame only. Not every clone is retained; where verified, under half of the shortfall comes from an unresolved V gene, and the cause of the rest is unknown. This sample comprises more than 250,000 clones, 86% of them detected only once. The ten largest account for 2% to 2.5% of the sample. Sequencing input: peripheral blood. These receptor sequences come from a woman in her twenties or thirties who had recovered from COVID-19.

The chain combines TRBV7-2 with TRBJ1-1, with D perhaps matching TRBD1 (5 bases). The V and J ends lost 0 bases and 4 bases respectively, with 12 bases between them. Per germline, CDR1 SGHTA and CDR2 FQGNSA. CDR3 size: 15 residues. The DNA of the CDR3 is TGTGCCAGCAGCTTAGCGTGGGGGGGTAGCACTGAAGCTTTCTTT. Translating gives CASSLAWGGSTEAFF. Complete variable domain (other parts from reference TRBV7-2 and TRBJ1-1): GAGVSQSPSNKVTEKGKDVELRCDPISGHTALYWYRQSLGQGLEFLIYFQGNSAPDKSGLPSDRFSAERTGGSVSTLTIQRTQQEDSAVYLCASSLAWGGSTEAFFGQGTRLTVV.

The rearrangement joins TRBV13 to TRBJ1-3, with D perhaps matching TRBD1 (6 bases). The germline V gene has CDR1 PRHDT and CDR2 FYEKMQ (reference sequence). Trimming took 5 bases from V and 4 from J, leaving 15 bases between them. The CDR3 is 15 residues long. The CDR3 nucleotides read TGTGCCAGCAGCCAAAACAGGGTCTCAGGAAACACCATATATTTT. Its protein product is CASSQNRVSGNTIYF.

CDR3 DNA: TGTGCCAGCAGCTTAGCAGGGGCCCCGGCCACCGGGGAGCTGTTTTTT. This codes for CASSLAGAPATGELFF. V is TRBV7-8 and J is TRBJ2-2, with D tentatively TRBD1 (5 bases). The CDR3 runs to 16 residues. Germline values: CDR1 SGHVS, CDR2 FQNEAQ. Deletions cut 0 bases from V and 4 bases from J, with 12 bases between.

CDR3: CASSSRDLLWDTQYF. The CDR3 region has the DNA TGTGCCAGCAGTTCCAGGGACTTGTTATGGGATACGCAGTATTTT. V gene TRBV27 combines with J gene TRBJ2-3, with D possibly TRBD2 on 6 matching bases. Per germline, CDR1 MNHEY and CDR2 SMNVEV (reference sequence). Trimming pared 4 bases from V and 6 bases from J, leaving 17 bases between. The CDR3 runs to 15 residues.

This clone has more than one count but fewer than ten. This chain's CDR3 is CASSPRGEAFF. DNA of the CDR3: TGTGCCAGCAGTCCTAGGGGTGAAGCTTTCTTT. The V and J genes are TRBV2 and TRBJ1-1; D might be TRBD1 (5 bases). Deletions cut 5 bases from V and 7 bases from J, with 8 bases between. Germline values: CDR1 SNHLY, CDR2 FYNNEI. The CDR3 consists of 11 residues.

This chain connects TRBV30 to TRBJ2-2; 9 nucleotides align to TRBD1. V was pared by 3 bases and J by 7 bases, with 9 bases of the junction left unmatched. Germline assignment: CDR1 GTSNPN and CDR2 SVGIG (reference sequence). The CDR3 runs 15 residues. The CDR3 sequence: CAWRNRDRAIGELFF. As DNA, the CDR3 is TGTGCCTGGAGGAACCGGGACAGGGCGATCGGGGAGCTGTTTTTT.

The CDR3, as DNA: TGTGCCAGCAGCTTAGCGGGAAACTCTGGGGCCAACGTCCTGACTTTC. This codes for CASSLAGNSGANVLTF. V usage is TRBV9 and J usage is TRBJ2-6; 8 bases match TRBD2. V shed 4 bases and J 0 bases; nucleotides not matched to a gene: 3. CDR3 length: 16 amino acids. In germline, CDR1 is SGDLS, CDR2 YYNGEE.

The chain links TRBV29-1 to TRBJ2-2; TRBD1 agrees at 9 bases. V lost 4 bases, J lost 4 bases, and 7 bases stayed unmatched. Germline V gene data show CDR1 as SQVTM and CDR2 as ANQGSEA. This CDR3 has 15 residues. CDR3: CSVAWGQGSTGELFF. DNA of the CDR3: TGCAGCGTTGCATGGGGACAGGGAAGCACCGGGGAGCTGTTTTTT.

V gene TRBV11-3 combines with J gene TRBJ2-3, with 9 bases identical to TRBD1. CDR3 length: 14 residues. After removal of 5 bases from V and 4 bases from J, the junction contained 4 bases not matched to a gene. Germline values: CDR1 SGHNT, CDR2 YENEEA. CDR3 coding DNA: TGTGCCAGCAGCCAGGGACAGGGAGCAGATACGCAGTATTTT. Encoded protein: CASSQGQGADTQYF. Looking up the rest from reference TRBV11-3 and TRBJ2-3 gives the full variable domain: EAGVVQSPRYKIIEKKQPVAFWCNPISGHNTLYWYLQNLGQGPELLIRYENEEAVDDSQLPKDRFSAERLKGVDSTLKIQPAELGDSAVYLCASSQGQGADTQYFGPGTRLTVL.

The genes are TRBV7-9 and TRBJ1-3, with D possibly TRBD1 on 5 matching bases. Germline loops: CDR1 SEHNR, CDR2 FQNEAQ (reference sequence). CDR3 size: 14 residues. V was pared by 7 bases and J by 4 bases, with 14 bases between. The CDR3 region has the DNA TGTGCCAGCAACAATCAGGGATCCGGAAACACCATATATTTT. Its translation: CASNNQGSGNTIYF.

V usage is TRBV4-2 and J usage is TRBJ1-5; tentative D call: TRBD1 (6 bases). Germline lookup yields CDR1 LGHNA and CDR2 YNFKEQ. The CDR3 is 15 amino acids. V lost 0 bases and J 15 bases, leaving 21 bases between the germline ends. CDR3 loop: CASSQDGKRNRVRHF. Written as DNA, the CDR3 is TGTGCCAGCAGCCAAGACGGTAAGAGGAACAGGGTAAGGCATTTT.

V usage is TRBV3-1 (or the pseudogene TRBV3-2) and J usage is TRBJ2-7; perhaps TRBD1 as D (6 bases). This CDR3 is 15 amino acids long. CDR1 and CDR2 (germline): LGHDT, YNNKEL (reference sequence). The V end lost 1 base, the J end lost 2 bases, and 12 bases lay between the germline ends. The CDR3 region is CASSQVPTGPYEQYF. As DNA, the CDR3 is TGTGCCAGCAGCCAAGTCCCCACAGGGCCCTACGAGCAGTACTTC.

This chain joins TRBV6-5 and TRBJ1-4, with D tentatively TRBD1 (5 bases). V lost 6 bases to trimming and J lost 13 bases, with 21 bases between them. Looked up from germline, CDR1 is MNHEY and CDR2 is SVGAGI. CDR3 size: 14 residues. CDR3 DNA sequence: TGTGCCAGCAGCCCCGGGACCGGGGGGGTTGGACTGTTTTTT. It encodes CASSPGTGGVGLFF.

A single count supports this clone. The gene calls are TRBV5-6 and TRBJ1-1; TRBD1 matches at 11 bases. Unmatched junction bases numbered 3, after V lost 4 bases and J lost 4 bases. Germline loops: CDR1 SGHDT, CDR2 YYEEEE. The CDR3 spans 14 residues. DNA of the CDR3: TGTGCCAGCAGCATGGGACAGGGGGGCACTGAAGCTTTCTTT. Protein product: CASSMGQGGTEAFF.

The chain couples TRBV4-1 to TRBJ2-1; 9 nucleotides align to TRBD2. The germline CDR1 and CDR2 sequences are MGHRA and YSYEKL. Trimming removed 0 bases from V and 8 bases from J; junction bases left unmatched: 20. The CDR3 loop spans 20 amino acids. CDR3 region: CASSQDNRLAGIKNEDEQFF. The CDR3 DNA is TGCGCCAGCAGCCAAGATAATCGGCTAGCGGGGATCAAGAACGAGGATGAGCAGTTCTTC.

The gene calls are TRBV10-3 and TRBJ1-6; 7 nucleotides align to TRBD1. The CDR3 is 15 residues long. V gave up 2 bases and J gave up 3 bases; unmatched junction bases: 1. Germline CDR1 is ENHRY and CDR2 is SYGVKD. The CDR3 loop is CAISEQGGYNSPLHF. The DNA of the CDR3 is TGTGCCATCAGTGAGCAGGGGGGCTATAATTCACCCCTCCACTTT.

The J gene is TRBJ2-7, the V gene TRBV7-8, with unresolved D. CDR1 and CDR2 (germline): SGHVS, FQNEAQ. The CDR3 consists of 13 residues. Trimming pared 3 bases from V and 1 base from J, leaving 7 bases between. CDR3 protein: CASSFASSYEQYF. DNA for the CDR3: TGTGCCAGCAGCTTTGCCAGTTCCTACGAGCAGTACTTC.

This chain links TRBV3-1 (or the pseudogene TRBV3-2) with TRBJ2-3; 8 bases agree with TRBD2. This CDR3 is 17 amino acids long. The V and J ends lost 7 bases and 4 bases, in that order; junction bases with no gene match: 16. Germline CDR1 and CDR2: LGHDT and YNNKEL (reference sequence). DNA of the CDR3: TGTGCCAGCACGCGGAGCGGGGGCCCCCCCATCCCAGATACGCAGTATTTT. This codes for CASTRSGGPPIPDTQYF.

This chain joins TRBV27 and TRBJ2-3; 7 bases fit TRBD1. Germline values: CDR1 MNHEY, CDR2 SMNVEV (reference sequence). CDR3 length: 14 amino acids. Unmatched junction bases numbered 4, after V lost 5 bases and J lost 2 bases. The CDR3 sequence: CASSPQGSTDTQYF. For the CDR3, the DNA is TGTGCCAGCAGTCCACAGGGGTCCACAGATACGCAGTATTTT.

This chain uses TRBV11-2 with TRBJ1-2, with D tentatively TRBD1 (6 bases). CDR1 SGHAT and CDR2 FQNNGV come from the germline V gene. V was cut by 4 bases and J by 6 bases, with 12 bases left in between. This CDR3 contains 13 residues. The CDR3 region has the DNA TGTGCCAGCAGCTCCGGACAGCCCAATGGCTACACCTTC. Protein sequence: CASSSGQPNGYTF. Filled out from reference TRBV11-2 and TRBJ1-2, the complete variable domain reads EAGVAQSPRYKIIEKRQSVAFWCNPISGHATLYWYQQILGQGPKLLIQFQNNGVVDDSQLPKDRFSAERLKGVDSTLKIQPAKLEDSAVYLCASSSGQPNGYTFGSGTRLTVV.

The table lists this clone with a count of one. This chain uses TRBV28 with TRBJ2-2; no firm D call. The germline gives CDR1 MDHEN, CDR2 SYDVKM. V lost 10 bases to trimming and J lost 4 bases, with 16 bases between them. This CDR3 is 14 amino acids long. CDR3 sequence: CATLTVDSTGELFF. The CDR3 bases are TGTGCCACCCTCACAGTTGATTCCACCGGGGAGCTGTTTTTT.

About this clone itself: This same CDR3 is encoded by further DNA sequences in the sample. This chain joins TRBV7-9 and TRBJ2-3; 10 bases line up with TRBD1. The germline V gene encodes CDR1 SEHNR and CDR2 FQNEAQ (reference sequence). The CDR3 runs to 14 residues. J was trimmed by 3 bases and V by 3 bases; bases with no gene match: 0. DNA for the CDR3: TGTGCCAGCAGCTTGGACAGGGGGACAGATACGCAGTATTTT. Translation: CASSLDRGTDTQYF.